The clone carrying this T cell receptor (beta chain) has ten or more counts. What it recognizes is unknown. The data are from a study of blood T cells in healthy people across ages. Findings and limits, study-wide: A strong correlation was found between TCR beta diversity and the percentage of naive T cells. TCR beta diversity, measured per million T cells, fell in a roughly linear way with age.

With a J-beta primer mix and a sample-barcoded 5' primer, a second PCR ran about 7 to 12 cycles. Paired-end reads containing CDR3 totaled no fewer than 3 million for each sample. MiXCR, applied by TCRdb to the 5' RACE reads, yields one record per CDR3 protein. The sample shows 1.5 million to 2 million distinct CDR3 sequences, about 39% of them seen only once. Extraction yielded at least 6 micrograms of total RNA per sample. V was shortened by 5 bases and J by 4 bases, with 14 bases between the two germline ends. The CDR3 loop spans 14 amino acids. From germline, CDR1 is SGHTA and CDR2 FQGNSA. This sequence originates from a human donor in good health. Sequenced: blood. The chain employs TRBV7-2 and TRBJ1-2, with D perhaps TRBD1 (6 bases). In nucleotides, the CDR3 is TGTGCCAGCAGCCGGATACAGGGTGGCTATGGCTACACCTTC. Translation: CASSRIQGGYGYTF. The variable domain in full, completed from reference TRBV7-2 and TRBJ1-2, reads GAGVSQSPSNKVTEKGKDVELRCDPISGHTALYWYRQSLGQGLEFLIYFQGNSAPDKSGLPSDRFSAERTGGSVSTLTIQRTQQEDSAVYLCASSRIQGGYGYTFGSGTRLTVV.